The next 13 T cell receptor beta chains were all read from a single sample in a study of CD8+ T cells in alopecia areata (dated by TCRdb to 2016 to 2019). The intended sense of this specimen's time point label: more than three weeks on oral tofacitinib. The sample's treatment or condition label, in plain terms: oral pan-JAK inhibitor, 5-10 mg twice daily. Libraries were prepared through the immunoSEQ multiplex PCR assay. RNA was extracted from all samples and reverse transcribed into cDNA as template for TCR sequencing. Not all clones reach the TCRdb copy of this immuneACCESS table, which keeps in-frame sequences only. Checked studies attribute under half of the gap to unresolved V genes and leave the rest unexplained. A total of 100,000 to 150,000 clones appear in this sample, approximately 57% of them only once. The ten top clones hold 4.5% to 6% of the sample. Sequencing was performed on CD4+ T cells sorted from blood, taken at week 4, from a patient treated with tofacitinib. The receptors come from a human donor with alopecia areata.

The rearrangement joins TRBV7-2 to TRBJ2-1; 11 nucleotides line up with TRBD1. The CDR3 has 16 amino acids. Germline V lookup: CDR1 SGHTA, CDR2 FQGNSA. Trimming cost V 0 bases and J 4 bases; bases outside gene matches: 2. The CDR3 nucleotides are TGTGCCAGCAGCTTAGCCGGGACAGGGGGTTACAATGAGCAGTTCTTC. Encoded protein: CASSLAGTGGYNEQFF.

The gene calls are TRBV4-1 and TRBJ2-7, with D possibly TRBD2 on 6 matching bases. This CDR3 region has 16 residues. Germline CDR1 is MGHRA and CDR2 is YSYEKL. V was trimmed by 0 bases and J by 6 bases, leaving 18 bases between them. DNA for the CDR3: TGCGCCAGCAGCCAAGATAATGTATTTGAGGGAGGCGAGCAGTACTTC. This sequence encodes CASSQDNVFEGGEQYF.

The gene calls are TRBV30 and TRBJ2-1; 11 bases line up with TRBD1. The CDR3 extends over 13 amino acids. The germline V gene has CDR1 GTSNPN and CDR2 SVGIG (reference sequence). V trimming: 4 bases; J trimming: 8 bases; junction bases outside the gene matches: 4. The CDR3 protein is CAWMDRGLDEQFF. The CDR3 region has the DNA TGTGCCTGGATGGACAGGGGGCTCGATGAGCAGTTCTTC.

Points on this clone: This same CDR3 is encoded by further DNA sequences in the sample. V usage is TRBV18 and J usage is TRBJ2-3; tentatively, D is TRBD2 (6 bases). This CDR3 has 12 amino acids. Germline assignment: CDR1 KGHSH and CDR2 LQKENI. Trimming left V 3 bases short and J 5 bases short, with 6 bases between. In DNA, the CDR3 is TGTGCCAGCTCACCGGAGGGAGATACGCAGTATTTT. This translates into CASSPEGDTQYF.

This clone was counted a few times. The chain is built from TRBV28 and TRBJ2-3; 9 nucleotides align to TRBD1. Germline values: CDR1 MDHEN, CDR2 SYDVKM. This CDR3 contains 14 residues. Trimming removed 5 bases from V and 3 bases from J; junction bases left unmatched: 3. CDR3 in amino acids: CASSPQGATDTQYF. In DNA form, the CDR3 reads TGTGCCAGCAGTCCACAGGGGGCGACAGATACGCAGTATTTT.

The chain couples TRBV25-1 to TRBJ1-1; D is unresolved. There are 10 residues in the CDR3. The V gene's germline CDR1 is MGHDK and CDR2 SYGVNS. V was trimmed by 0 bases and J by 10 bases, leaving 3 bases between them. The CDR3 bases are TGTGCCAGCAGTGAATATTCAGCTTTCTTT. Translating it yields CASSEYSAFF.

This clone was seen a few times. The V and J genes are TRBV13 and TRBJ1-5, with 7 bases fitting TRBD1. This CDR3 has 14 amino acids. Germline CDR1 and CDR2: PRHDT and FYEKMQ (reference sequence). V shed 0 bases and J 4 bases; nucleotides not matched to a gene: 0. DNA of the CDR3: TGTGCCAGCAGCTTAGGGGACAGGAATCAGCCCCAGCATTTT. Its protein is CASSLGDRNQPQHF.

The chain combines TRBV7-7 with TRBJ2-1, with D uncertain. This CDR3 region has 13 residues. The V and J ends lost 1 base and 8 bases respectively, with 9 bases between them. CDR1 is SSHAT, CDR2 FNYEAQ, per germline (reference sequence). The chain's CDR3 is CASSLDRRDEQFF. The CDR3, as DNA: TGTGCCAGCAGCTTAGATCGTCGCGATGAGCAGTTCTTC.

V gene TRBV15 combines with J gene TRBJ1-1; 12 positions match TRBD1. The V gene end was trimmed by 0 bases and the J gene end by 4 bases; junction bases not matched to a gene: 12. The germline V gene has CDR1 LNHNV and CDR2 YYDKDF (reference sequence). The CDR3 has 19 amino acids. CDR3 in DNA: TGTGCCACCAGCAGAGATGGAACCGGGACAGGGGGCATCATCACTGAAGCTTTCTTT. It is translated as CATSRDGTGTGGIITEAFF.

The V call is TRBV2, the J call TRBJ2-3; D not certain. The V gene lost 6 bases and the J gene lost 6 bases, with 10 bases spanning the gap. Germline V gene data show CDR1 as SNHLY and CDR2 as FYNNEI. CDR3 length equals 12 residues. CDR3 sequence reads: CASSPTEDTQYF. The CDR3 DNA is TGTGCCAGCAGCCCAACCGAGGATACGCAGTATTTT.

This clone turned up a few times. The chain is built from TRBV29-1 and TRBJ2-7, with 8 bases lining up with TRBD2. The J segment lost 12 bases and the V segment lost 5 bases, leaving 15 bases of the junction unmatched. This CDR3 comprises 13 residues. Looked up from germline, CDR1 is SQVTM and CDR2 is ANQGSEA. The CDR3 DNA reads TGCAGCGTTCTACTACCGGGACTAGGAGGGGTGTACTTC. This gives the protein CSVLLPGLGGVYF.

CDR3 bases: TGTGCCAGCAGCCACGCGGGAGACGAGCAGTACTTC. Encoded protein: CASSHAGDEQYF. J is TRBJ2-7 and V is TRBV7-9, with 7 bases lining up with TRBD2. Trimming cost V 5 bases and J 5 bases; bases outside gene matches: 3. The CDR3 is made up of 12 amino acids. CDR1 is SEHNR, CDR2 FQNEAQ, per germline (reference sequence).

The chain joins TRBV7-2 to TRBJ1-2; TRBD1 matches 9 bases. Germline V gene lookup returns CDR1 SGHTA and CDR2 FQGNSA. The CDR3 consists of 16 residues. V shed 4 bases, J shed 1 base, and the junction held 7 bases outside the gene matches. DNA of the CDR3: TGTGCCAGCAGCTCCGGACAGGGGAGGATTAACTATGGCTACACCTTC. It yields the protein CASSSGQGRINYGYTF.